The rows below give T cell receptor beta chains drawn from one sample of a study of identical twins. MiXCR, applied by TCRdb to the 5' RACE reads, yields one record per CDR3 protein. The repertoire has some 600,000 distinct CDR3 sequences, 7% to 7.5% of them found once; the top ten carry about 1.6%. These data also formed part of another study, on yellow fever vaccine responses in identical twins.

The sequenced sample was PBMCs. The receptors were sampled from a young woman in good health. Each CDR3 is given with its conserved first and last residue. D genes are given only for firm matches. Size is stated for part of the rows, as once, few or many counts, or as a class when the clone is expanded.

>TRBD2|TRBJ2-2|TRBV6-2/TRBV6-3|.
TGTGCCAGCAGTCCCTTCGGGGGGGACATCACCGGGGAGCTGTTTTTT
CASSPFGGDITGELFF
>TRBD2|TRBJ2-2|TRBV20-1|few
TGCAGTGCTTACCTAGCGGGGTCTTTTTCCGGGGAGCTGTTTTTT
CSAYLAGSFSGELFF
>TRBD1|TRBJ1-1|TRBV5-1|.
TGCGCCAGCAGCTTGACCGGGACAGGGGTAAGGAACACTGAAGCTTTCTTT
CASSLTGTGVRNTEAFF
>TRBD2|TRBJ2-7|TRBV29-1|few
TGCAGCGTTGACACGAATAGCGGGACGGACGAGCAGTACTTC
CSVDTNSGTDEQYF
>.|TRBJ2-1|TRBV20-1|few
TGCAGTGCTTCCAGAATCGGAGTTGAGCAGTTCTTC
CSASRIGVEQFF
>TRBD2|TRBJ2-2|TRBV24-1|.
TGTGCCAGCTGCCCTACCTACCGCGGACTAGCGGGGAACACCGGGGAGCTGTTTTTT
CASCPTYRGLAGNTGELFF
>.|TRBJ2-5|TRBV29-1|.
TGCAGCGTTGAAGATTTCTCCCACGGGGAGACCCAGTACTTC
CSVEDFSHGETQYF
>TRBD2|TRBJ2-1|TRBV9|many
TGTGCCAGCAGCGTAGGTCTAGCGGGAGTGGCTGAGCAGTTCTTC
CASSVGLAGVAEQFF
>TRBD2|TRBJ2-2|TRBV6-2/TRBV6-3|.
TGTGCCAGCAGTTACGGGGGGGGTAACACCGGGGAGCTGTTTTTT
CASSYGGGNTGELFF
>TRBD2|TRBJ2-1|TRBV6-5|few
TGTGCCAGCAGTTACTCGAAACTGACTAGCGGGGGGGCCATTGAGCAGTTCTTC
CASSYSKLTSGGAIEQFF
>TRBD1|TRBJ1-5|TRBV7-8|many
TGTGCCAGCAGCTTAAAGGGACAGGGCAATCAGCCCCAGCATTTT
CASSLKGQGNQPQHF
>.|TRBJ2-7|TRBV5-1|many
TGCGCCAGCAGCAACACCGGGACGAGCTCCTACGAGCAGTACTTC
CASSNTGTSSYEQYF
>TRBD1|TRBJ2-2|TRBV24-1|few
TGTGCCACCAGTGACCAGGGACAGGGTGGGACCGGGGAGCTGTTTTTT
CATSDQGQGGTGELFF
>.|TRBJ1-4|TRBV5-1|few
TGCGCCAGCAGCTTGGGGGACCTTGCAACTAATGAAAAACTGTTTTTT
CASSLGDLATNEKLFF
>.|TRBJ2-2|TRBV2|many
TGTGCCAGCAGTGACCAGCTCACCGGGGAGCTGTTTTTT
CASSDQLTGELFF
>TRBD2|TRBJ2-7|TRBV20-1|.
TGCAGTGCTAGACCCGGCGGGGGGTACGAGCAGTACTTC
CSARPGGGYEQYF
>TRBD2|TRBJ2-7|TRBV12-3/TRBV12-4|few
TGTGCCAGCAGCCTTTCTAGCGGGAGAGACTACGAGCAGTACTTC
CASSLSSGRDYEQYF
>.|TRBJ1-1|TRBV29-1|.
TGCAGCGTTGATGCTCGGGGGCTGAACACTGAAGCTTTCTTT
CSVDARGLNTEAFF
>.|TRBJ2-5|TRBV12-3/TRBV12-4|few
TGTGCCAGCAGTTTTTTTATCGAGACCCAGTACTTC
CASSFFIETQYF
>TRBD2|TRBJ2-1|TRBV20-1|.
TGCAGTGCTAGAGCGGCGAGCGGGAGGGCCGGGAGTGAGCAGTTCTTC
CSARAASGRAGSEQFF
>TRBD2|TRBJ2-1|TRBV24-1|many
TGTGCCACCAGTGAGGGGACTAGCGGGAGTCTGTACAATGAGCAGTTCTTC
CATSEGTSGSLYNEQFF
>TRBD2|TRBJ2-5|TRBV2|many
TGTGCCAGCATCGAAGGGACTAGCCAAGAGACCCAGTACTTC
CASIEGTSQETQYF
>TRBD1|TRBJ2-1|TRBV19|many
TGTGCCAGTAGTACGTGGGACAGAGGCTACAATGAGCAGTTCTTC
CASSTWDRGYNEQFF
>.|TRBJ1-2|TRBV7-9|many
TGTGCCAGCACCCCAAGGGACACCGACTATGGCTACACCTTC
CASTPRDTDYGYTF
>.|TRBJ2-1|TRBV18|.
TGTGCCAGCTCACCACTGCAGGGCCTCCGAAATGAGCAGTTCTTC
CASSPLQGLRNEQFF
>TRBD2|TRBJ2-3|TRBV20-1|many
TGCAGTGCTAGAGTGGCTAGCGGGAGCTCTTCAGATACGCAGTATTTT
CSARVASGSSSDTQYF
>.|TRBJ1-1|TRBV12-3/TRBV12-4|few
TGTGCCAGCAGTTTATTTGGGGCAGGTGGGACTGAAGCTTTCTTT
CASSLFGAGGTEAFF
>.|TRBJ2-7|TRBV12-3/TRBV12-4|.
TGTGCCAGCAGTTTAGTCGACTACGAGCAGTACTTC
CASSLVDYEQYF
>.|TRBJ1-2|TRBV21-1|.
TGTGCCAGCAGCAAGCAAGGCCGAGGACAGGGACTTTTTGGCGGCTACACCTTC
CASSKQGRGQGLFGGYTF
>.|TRBJ2-3|TRBV9|.
TGTGCCAGCAGCGTAGGGGCAGAAAGCACAGATACGCAGTATTTT
CASSVGAESTDTQYF
>TRBD2|TRBJ2-1|TRBV5-1|.
TGCGCCAGCAGCTTGGCCGAGGTAGCGGGGGGAAATGAGCAGTTCTTC
CASSLAEVAGGNEQFF
>TRBD2|TRBJ2-1|TRBV7-9|.
TGTGCCAGCAGCTCCCCCGGGACTAGCGCCCATGAGCAGTTCTTC
CASSSPGTSAHEQFF
>.|TRBJ2-3|TRBV29-1|many
TGCAGCGTTGAACCCTACCGGGACAACCCCACAGATACGCAGTATTTT
CSVEPYRDNPTDTQYF
>.|TRBJ2-1|TRBV12-5|few
TGTGCTAGTGCCCGAGGTTATGAGCAGTTCTTC
CASARGYEQFF
>.|TRBJ2-1|TRBV7-6|few
TGTGCCAGCAGCTTAGGGGCGGCTAGCCTCTCCTACAATGAGCAGTTCTTC
CASSLGAASLSYNEQFF
>.|TRBJ1-4|TRBV12-3/TRBV12-4|many
TGTGCCAGCAGCCTTGGGTATAATGAAAAACTGTTTTTT
CASSLGYNEKLFF
>.|TRBJ1-1|TRBV15|.
TGTGCCACCAGCAGAAATTCCATGAACACTGAAGCTTTCTTT
CATSRNSMNTEAFF
>.|TRBJ2-1|TRBV11-2|many
TGTGCCAGCAGCTTAATCCGGCGGGGGCTATTATCCTCCTACAATGAGCAGTTCTTC
CASSLIRRGLLSSYNEQFF
>.|TRBJ2-1|TRBV2|.
TGTGCCAGCAGTGACGATATCACCGATCGGGGTGAGCAGTTCTTC
CASSDDITDRGEQFF
>TRBD2|TRBJ2-2|TRBV2|many
TGTGCCAGCAGCCAACTAGCGCCAAACACCGGGGAGCTGTTTTTT
CASSQLAPNTGELFF
>.|TRBJ1-1|TRBV2|.
TGTGCCAGCAGTGTCTCCCTAAGAACTGAAGCTTTCTTT
CASSVSLRTEAFF
>TRBD2|TRBJ2-1|TRBV6-5|.
TGTGCCAGCAGTTACTCGCCAGCGGGAGAACGGTTCTTC
CASSYSPAGERFF
>TRBD1|TRBJ2-3|TRBV6-1|.
TGTGCCAGCAGCCAAGACAGGGGGGCGTGGGATACGCAGTATTTT
CASSQDRGAWDTQYF